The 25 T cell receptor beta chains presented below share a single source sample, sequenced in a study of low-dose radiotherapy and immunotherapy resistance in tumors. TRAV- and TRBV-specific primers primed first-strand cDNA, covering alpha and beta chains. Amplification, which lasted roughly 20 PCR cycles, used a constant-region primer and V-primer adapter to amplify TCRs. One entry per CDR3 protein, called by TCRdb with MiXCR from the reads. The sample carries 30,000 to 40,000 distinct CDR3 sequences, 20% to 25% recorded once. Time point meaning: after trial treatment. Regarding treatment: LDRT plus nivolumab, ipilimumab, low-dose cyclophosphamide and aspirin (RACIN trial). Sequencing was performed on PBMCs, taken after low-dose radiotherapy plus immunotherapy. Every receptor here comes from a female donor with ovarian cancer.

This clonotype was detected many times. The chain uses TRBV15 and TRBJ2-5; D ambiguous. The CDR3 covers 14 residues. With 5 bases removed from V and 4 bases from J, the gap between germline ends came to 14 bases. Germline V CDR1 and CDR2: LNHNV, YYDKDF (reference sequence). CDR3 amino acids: CATSSGLSPETQYF. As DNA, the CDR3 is TGTGCCACCAGCTCCGGCCTGTCACCAGAGACCCAGTACTTC.

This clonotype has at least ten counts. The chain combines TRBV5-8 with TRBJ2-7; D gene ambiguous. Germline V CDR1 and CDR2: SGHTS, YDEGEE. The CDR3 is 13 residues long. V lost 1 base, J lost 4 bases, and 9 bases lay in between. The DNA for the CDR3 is TGTGCCAGCAGCTTGAACGAGATATACGAGCAGTACTTC. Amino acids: CASSLNEIYEQYF.

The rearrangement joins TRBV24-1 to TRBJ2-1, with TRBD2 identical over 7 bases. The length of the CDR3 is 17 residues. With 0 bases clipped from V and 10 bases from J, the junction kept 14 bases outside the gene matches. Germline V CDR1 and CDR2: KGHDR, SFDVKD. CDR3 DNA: TGTGCCACCAGTGATTTGGGGGGGACTACCCCTCCGGCCGAGCAGTTCTTC. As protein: CATSDLGGTTPPAEQFF.

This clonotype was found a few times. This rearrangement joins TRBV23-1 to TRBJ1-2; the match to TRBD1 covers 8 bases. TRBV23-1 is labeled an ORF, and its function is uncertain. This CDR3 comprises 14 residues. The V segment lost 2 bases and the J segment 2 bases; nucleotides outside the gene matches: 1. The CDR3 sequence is CASSQRTGNYGYTF. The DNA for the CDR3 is TGCGCCAGCAGTCAAAGGACAGGGAACTATGGCTACACCTTC.

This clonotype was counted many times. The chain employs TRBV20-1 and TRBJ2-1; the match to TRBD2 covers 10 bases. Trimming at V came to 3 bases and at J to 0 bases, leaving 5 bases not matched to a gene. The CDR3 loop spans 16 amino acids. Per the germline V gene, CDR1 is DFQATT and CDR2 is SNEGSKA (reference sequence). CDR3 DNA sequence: TGCAGTGCTAGTAGCGGGGGGCATCTCTCCTACAATGAGCAGTTCTTC. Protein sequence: CSASSGGHLSYNEQFF.

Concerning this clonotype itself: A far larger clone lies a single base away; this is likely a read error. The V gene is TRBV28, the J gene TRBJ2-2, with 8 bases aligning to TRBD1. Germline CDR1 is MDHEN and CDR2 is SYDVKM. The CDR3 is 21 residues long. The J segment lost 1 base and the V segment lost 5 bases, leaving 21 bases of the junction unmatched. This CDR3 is CASSLHPPDRVVRKNTGELFF. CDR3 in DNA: TGTGCCAGCAGTCTTCACCCCCCGGACAGGGTCGTTCGGAAGAACACCGGGGAGCTGTTTTTT.

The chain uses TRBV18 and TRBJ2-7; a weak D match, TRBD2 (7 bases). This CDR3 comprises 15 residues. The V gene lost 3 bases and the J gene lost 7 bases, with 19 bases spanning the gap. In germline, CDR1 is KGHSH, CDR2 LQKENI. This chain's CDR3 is CASSPWRGPSGEQYF. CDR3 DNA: TGTGCCAGCTCACCCTGGCGGGGGCCTTCAGGAGAGCAGTACTTC.

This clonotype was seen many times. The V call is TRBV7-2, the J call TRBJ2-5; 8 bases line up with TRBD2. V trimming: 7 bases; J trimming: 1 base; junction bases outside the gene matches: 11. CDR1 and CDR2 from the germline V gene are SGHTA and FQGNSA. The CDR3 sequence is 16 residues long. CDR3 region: CASTPLSGAPQETQYF. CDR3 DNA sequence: TGTGCCAGCACCCCGCTTAGCGGGGCGCCCCAAGAGACCCAGTACTTC.

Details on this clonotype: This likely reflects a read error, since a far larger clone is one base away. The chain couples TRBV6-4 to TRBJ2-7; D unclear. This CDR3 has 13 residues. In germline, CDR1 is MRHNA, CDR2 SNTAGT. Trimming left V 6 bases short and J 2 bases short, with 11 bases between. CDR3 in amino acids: CASSLVNTYEQYF. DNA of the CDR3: TGTGCCAGCAGCTTAGTCAACACCTACGAGCAGTACTTC.

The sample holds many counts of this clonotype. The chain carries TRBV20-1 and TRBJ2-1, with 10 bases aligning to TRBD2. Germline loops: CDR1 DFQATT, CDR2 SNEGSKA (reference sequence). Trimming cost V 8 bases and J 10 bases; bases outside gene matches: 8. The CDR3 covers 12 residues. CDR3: CSSSGGEREQFF. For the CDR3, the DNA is TGCAGTTCAAGCGGGGGGGAGAGGGAGCAGTTCTTC.

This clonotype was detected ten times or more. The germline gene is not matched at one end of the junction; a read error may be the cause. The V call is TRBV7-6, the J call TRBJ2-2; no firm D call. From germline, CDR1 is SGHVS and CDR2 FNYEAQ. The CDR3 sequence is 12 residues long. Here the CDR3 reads CASSSLVGELFF. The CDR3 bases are TGTGCTAGCAGCAGTTTGGTCGGGGAGCTGTTTTTT.

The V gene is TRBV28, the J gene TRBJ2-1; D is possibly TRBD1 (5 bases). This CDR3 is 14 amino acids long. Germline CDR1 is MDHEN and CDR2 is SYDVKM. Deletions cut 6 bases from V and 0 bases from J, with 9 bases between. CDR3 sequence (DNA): TGTGCCAGCAGCCGCGACAGCTCCTACAATGAGCAGTTCTTC. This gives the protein CASSRDSSYNEQFF.

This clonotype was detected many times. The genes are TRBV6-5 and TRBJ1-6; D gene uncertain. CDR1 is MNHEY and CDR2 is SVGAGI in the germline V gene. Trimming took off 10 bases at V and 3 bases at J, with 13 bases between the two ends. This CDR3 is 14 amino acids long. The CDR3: CATGPAYYNSPLHF. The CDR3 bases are TGTGCCACCGGTCCAGCTTACTATAATTCACCCCTCCACTTT.

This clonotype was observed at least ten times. This CDR3 reads CASSEGVRWGHHF. In DNA form, the CDR3 reads TGTGCCAGCAGTGAAGGCGTGCGGTGGGGACACCACTTT. The chain uses TRBV2 and TRBJ1-6; the D gene is possibly TRBD1 (6 bases). There are 13 residues in the CDR3. CDR1 and CDR2 (germline): SNHLY, FYNNEI. Trimming shortened V by 1 base and J by 18 bases, and 16 bases separated the two germline ends. Based on the CDR3 plus reference TRBV2 and TRBJ1-6, the full variable domain is EPEVTQTPSHQVTQMGQEVILRCVPISNHLYFYWYRQILGQKVEFLVSFYNNEISEKSEIFDDQFSVERPDGSNFTLKIRSTKLEDSAMYFCASSEGVRWGHHFGNGTRLTVT.

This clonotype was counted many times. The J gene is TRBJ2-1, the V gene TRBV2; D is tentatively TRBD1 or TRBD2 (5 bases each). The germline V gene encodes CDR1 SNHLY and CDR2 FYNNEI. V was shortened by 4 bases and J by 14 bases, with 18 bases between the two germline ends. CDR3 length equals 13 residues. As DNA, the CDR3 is TGTGCCAGCAGTGCTTTCAGCGACCGAGGGGAGTTCTTC. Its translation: CASSAFSDRGEFF.

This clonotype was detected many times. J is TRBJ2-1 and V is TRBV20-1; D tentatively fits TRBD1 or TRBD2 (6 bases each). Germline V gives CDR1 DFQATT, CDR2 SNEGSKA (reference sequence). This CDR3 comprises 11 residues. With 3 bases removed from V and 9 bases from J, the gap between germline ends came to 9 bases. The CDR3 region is CSASGGSEQFF. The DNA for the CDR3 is TGCAGTGCTAGCGGGGGCAGTGAGCAGTTCTTC.

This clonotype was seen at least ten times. CDR3 in DNA: TGCGCCAGCAGCTTGGGTCAGGCCTCAATAATGAACACTGAAGCTTTCTTT. Amino acids: CASSLGQASIMNTEAFF. The chain links TRBV5-1 to TRBJ1-1, with D uncertain. The CDR3 totals 17 residues. Trimming took 0 bases from V and 0 from J, leaving 15 bases between them. The germline V gene encodes CDR1 SGHRS and CDR2 YFSETQ.

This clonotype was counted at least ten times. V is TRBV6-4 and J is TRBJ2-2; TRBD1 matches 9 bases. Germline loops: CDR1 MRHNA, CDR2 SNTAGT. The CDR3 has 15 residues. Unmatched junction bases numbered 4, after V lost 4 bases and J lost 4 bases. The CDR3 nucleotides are TGTGCCAGCAGTGCGGACAGGGGCGCCACCGGGGAGCTGTTTTTT. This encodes CASSADRGATGELFF.

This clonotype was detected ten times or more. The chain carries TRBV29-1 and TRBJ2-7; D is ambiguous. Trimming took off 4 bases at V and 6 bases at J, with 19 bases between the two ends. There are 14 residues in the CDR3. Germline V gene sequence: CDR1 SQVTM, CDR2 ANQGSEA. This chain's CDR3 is CSVVRTFLDGEQYF. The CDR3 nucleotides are TGCAGCGTTGTCCGCACCTTCCTAGATGGCGAGCAGTACTTC.

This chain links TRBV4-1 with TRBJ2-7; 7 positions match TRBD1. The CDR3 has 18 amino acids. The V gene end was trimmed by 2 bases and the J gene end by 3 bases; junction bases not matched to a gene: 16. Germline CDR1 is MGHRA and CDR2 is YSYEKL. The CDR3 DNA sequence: TGCGCCAGCAGCCAAATCCAAGCGAGGACAGGCCTTAACTACGAGCAGTACTTC. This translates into CASSQIQARTGLNYEQYF.

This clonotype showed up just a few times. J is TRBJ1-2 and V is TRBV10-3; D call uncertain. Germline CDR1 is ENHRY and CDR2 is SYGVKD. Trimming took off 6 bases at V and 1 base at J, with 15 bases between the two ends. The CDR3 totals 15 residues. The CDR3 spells CAISPTSKRNYGYTF. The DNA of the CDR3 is TGTGCCATCAGCCCGACCTCAAAGCGTAACTATGGCTACACCTTC.

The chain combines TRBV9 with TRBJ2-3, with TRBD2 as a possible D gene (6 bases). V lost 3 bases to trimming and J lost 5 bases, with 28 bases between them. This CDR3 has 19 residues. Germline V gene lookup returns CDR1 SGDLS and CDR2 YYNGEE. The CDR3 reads CASSATPAGGASDGDTQYF. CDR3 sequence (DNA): TGTGCCAGCAGCGCCACCCCGGCCGGAGGGGCTAGCGACGGAGATACGCAGTATTTT.

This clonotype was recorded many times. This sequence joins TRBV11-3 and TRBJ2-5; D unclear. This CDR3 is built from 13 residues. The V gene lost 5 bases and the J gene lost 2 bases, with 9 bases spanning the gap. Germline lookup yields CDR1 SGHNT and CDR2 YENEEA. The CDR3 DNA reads TGTGCCAGCAGCCCGGACGGTCAAGAGACCCAGTACTTC. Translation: CASSPDGQETQYF. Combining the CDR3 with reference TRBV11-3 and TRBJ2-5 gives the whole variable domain EAGVVQSPRYKIIEKKQPVAFWCNPISGHNTLYWYLQNLGQGPELLIRYENEEAVDDSQLPKDRFSAERLKGVDSTLKIQPAELGDSAVYLCASSPDGQETQYFGPGTRLLVL.

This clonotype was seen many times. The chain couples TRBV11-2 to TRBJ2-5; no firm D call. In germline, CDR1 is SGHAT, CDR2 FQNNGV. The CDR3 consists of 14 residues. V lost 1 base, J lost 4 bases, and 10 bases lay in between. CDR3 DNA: TGTGCCAGCAGCTTAGTGGGTAGTAGAGAGACCCAGTACTTC. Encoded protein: CASSLVGSRETQYF.

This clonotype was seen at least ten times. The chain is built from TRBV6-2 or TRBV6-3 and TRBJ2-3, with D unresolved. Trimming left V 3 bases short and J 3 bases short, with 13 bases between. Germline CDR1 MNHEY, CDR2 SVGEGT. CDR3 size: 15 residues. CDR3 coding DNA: TGTGCCAGCAGTTATGTCGTAGGGTCGACAGATACGCAGTATTTT. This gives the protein CASSYVVGSTDTQYF.